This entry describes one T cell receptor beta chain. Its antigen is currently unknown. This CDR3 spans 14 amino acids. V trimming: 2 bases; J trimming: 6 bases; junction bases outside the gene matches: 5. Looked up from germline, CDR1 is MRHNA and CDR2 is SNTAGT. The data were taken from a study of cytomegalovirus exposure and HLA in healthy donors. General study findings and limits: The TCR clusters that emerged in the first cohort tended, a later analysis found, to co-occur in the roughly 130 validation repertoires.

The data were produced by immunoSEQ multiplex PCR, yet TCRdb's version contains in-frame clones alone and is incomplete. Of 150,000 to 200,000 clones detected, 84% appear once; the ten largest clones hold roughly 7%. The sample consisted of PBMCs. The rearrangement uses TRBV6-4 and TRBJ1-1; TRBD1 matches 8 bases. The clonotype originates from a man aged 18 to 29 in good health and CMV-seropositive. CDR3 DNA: TGTGCCAGCAGTGACGTGCAGGGGGCGGCTGAAGCTTTCTTT. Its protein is CASSDVQGAAEAFF.